A selection of T cell receptor beta chains follows, all from one sample in a study of cytomegalovirus exposure and HLA in healthy donors. The protocol was immunoSEQ multiplex PCR, while the TCRdb copy is restricted to in-frame clones and leaves out a portion. The sample has more than 120,000 clones, approximately 80% seen once; the top ten hold around 2.5%. The sequencing sample was made of PBMCs. These receptors came from a male donor in good health and CMV-seronegative. CDR3s include the opening cysteine and the closing phenylalanine or tryptophan. Fields, in order: J gene, CDR3 length, V gene, clone size, D gene, CDR3 DNA, CDR3 protein. A D gene is named only where the DNA matches it firmly. Rows give clone size only sometimes, using once, few, many, or a class for an expanded clone.

>TRBJ2-2|14|TRBV30|once|-
TGTGCCTGGAGTCCTACTAGTTACACCGGGGAGCTGTTTTTT
CAWSPTSYTGELFF
>TRBJ1-5|12|TRBV28|-|-
TGTGCCAGCAGTCTACCCAGGGCGCCCCAGCATTTT
CASSLPRAPQHF
>TRBJ1-1|11|TRBV4-2|few|-
TGTGCCAGCGTCAAGAACACTGAAGCTTTCTTT
CASVKNTEAFF
>TRBJ2-2|17|TRBV7-9|-|TRBD2
TGTGCCAGCAGCTTCTCGCTGGTAGCGGGAGGGCTCGGGGAGCTGTTTTTT
CASSFSLVAGGLGELFF
>TRBJ2-1|16|TRBV10-3|-|-
TGTGCCATCAGTGAGGTAGCAGACAGCTCCTACAATGAGCAGTTCTTC
CAISEVADSSYNEQFF
>TRBJ2-5|14|TRBV9|-|TRBD2
TGTGCCAGCAGCGTAGCGGGAGGCCAAGAGACCCAGTACTTC
CASSVAGGQETQYF
>TRBJ1-5|16|TRBV18|-|-
TGTGCCAGCTCACCAGTTTTTGGCAAATCAACCCAGCCCCAGCATTTT
CASSPVFGKSTQPQHF
>TRBJ2-1|16|TRBV5-1|few|TRBD2
TGCGCCAGCAGCTTGGGCCTAGCGGGAGTGGGCGATGAGCAGTTCTTC
CASSLGLAGVGDEQFF
>TRBJ2-7|16|TRBV11-2|-|-
TGTGCCAGCAGCTTACTTCTTGTAGACAGCTCCTACGAGCAGTACTTC
CASSLLLVDSSYEQYF
>TRBJ1-2|16|TRBV18|-|TRBD1
TGTGCCAGCTCAGCCACACGGGGACAGGGGGAGTATGGCTACACCTTC
CASSATRGQGEYGYTF
>TRBJ2-2|15|TRBV7-2|-|TRBD2
TGTGCCAGCAGCTTAAGCGGGAGGGCGGGCGGGGAGCTGTTTTTT
CASSLSGRAGGELFF
>TRBJ2-1|11|TRBV11-2|-|-
TGTGCCACCGGGGGCGGGGGTGAGCAGTTCTTC
CATGGGGEQFF
>TRBJ2-7|14|TRBV6-5|few|-
TGTGCCAGCAGCCGCTCAGTATTCACGTACGAGCAGTACTTC
CASSRSVFTYEQYF
>TRBJ1-4|15|TRBV10-3|-|-
TGTGCCATCAGCCGCGCGGACAGAGGGGGTGAAAAACTGTTTTTT
CAISRADRGGEKLFF
>TRBJ2-3|15|TRBV7-2|-|-
TGTGCCAGCAGCCCTAGGGAGGGGGGGACAGATACGCAGTATTTT
CASSPREGGTDTQYF
>TRBJ2-1|16|TRBV4-3|-|-
TGCGCCAGCAGCCAAGATTGGGGGGATTCCTACAATGAGCAGTTCTTC
CASSQDWGDSYNEQFF
>TRBJ2-7|16|TRBV7-3|-|TRBD2
TGTGCCAGCAGCTCAAGCCGACTAGCGGGGTCCTACGAGCAGTACTTC
CASSSSRLAGSYEQYF
>TRBJ2-1|17|TRBV28|few|TRBD1
TGTGCCAGCAGTACCGTCCAGGGGGCGTGGAATTACAATGAGCAGTTCTTC
CASSTVQGAWNYNEQFF
>TRBJ1-4|14|TRBV19|-|-
TGTGCCAGTAGTATCAGGGTAATTCATGAAAAACTGTTTTTT
CASSIRVIHEKLFF
>TRBJ2-4|16|TRBV4-2|-|TRBD2
TGTGCCAGCAGCCAAGAAGACGGGAGGGCCAAAAACATTCAGTACTTC
CASSQEDGRAKNIQYF
>TRBJ1-1|15|TRBV7-3|-|-
TGTGCCAGCAGTCTAAGCAGGGCTCGAGACACTGAAGCTTTCTTT
CASSLSRARDTEAFF
>TRBJ2-7|19|TRBV7-4|-|TRBD2
TGTGCCAGCAGCTTAGTAGGTGGTCGGCTAGCGGATTTTCCCTACGAGCAGTACTTC
CASSLVGGRLADFPYEQYF
>TRBJ2-7|13|TRBV7-9|-|TRBD1
TGTGCCAGCTCCGGGACAGGGTCCTACGAGCAGTACTTC
CASSGTGSYEQYF
>TRBJ1-4|15|TRBV27|-|TRBD1
TGTGCCAGCAGTTTAGGGACAGGGAGGGATGAAAAACTGTTTTTT
CASSLGTGRDEKLFF
>TRBJ2-5|14|TRBV11-2|-|-
TGTGCCAGCAGCTTAGTTATAGAGGAGGAGACCCAGTACTTC
CASSLVIEEETQYF
>TRBJ2-1|15|TRBV27|once|TRBD2
TGTGCCAGCAGTTTGCCGGCTAGCGGGATAAATGAGCAGTTCTTC
CASSLPASGINEQFF
>TRBJ2-3|15|TRBV9|-|-
TGTGCCAGCAGCGCGATGGATGGAGGCACAGATACGCAGTATTTT
CASSAMDGGTDTQYF
>TRBJ2-1|14|TRBV10-3|-|-
TGTGCCATCAGTCGCTTACAGGGCCTGGATGAGCAGTTCTTC
CAISRLQGLDEQFF
>TRBJ2-7|15|TRBV14|-|TRBD1
TGTGCCAGCAGCTTCAGACAGGGCAGCTCCTACGAGCAGTACTTC
CASSFRQGSSYEQYF
>TRBJ2-1|17|TRBV19|-|-
TGTGCCAGTAGTAACCGGACTGGCGGGATAGGTCACGATGAGCAGTTCTTC
CASSNRTGGIGHDEQFF
>TRBJ2-1|14|TRBV29-1|once|-
TGCAGCGTTGTTTCTATTGAGGGGGGGAATGAGCAGTTCTTC
CSVVSIEGGNEQFF
>TRBJ2-7|14|TRBV28|-|TRBD1
TGTGCCAGCACCGAGGGGACAGCCACCCACGAGCAGTACTTC
CASTEGTATHEQYF
>TRBJ2-7|15|TRBV7-2|-|TRBD2
TGTGCCAGCAGCTCATTTTCCGGGGGGGGCTACGAGCAGTACTTC
CASSSFSGGGYEQYF
>TRBJ2-5|14|TRBV19|-|TRBD2
TGTGCCAGTAGTGTACTAGCGGGAACAGAGACCCAGTACTTC
CASSVLAGTETQYF
>TRBJ2-2|16|TRBV9|-|TRBD1
TGTGCCAGCAGCTCGACCGACAGGGCTCCCACCGGGGAGCTGTTTTTT
CASSSTDRAPTGELFF
>TRBJ2-7|15|TRBV5-1|-|TRBD2
TGCGCCAGCACAAAGGGGGTAGCGGGAGTGAACGAGCAGTACTTC
CASTKGVAGVNEQYF
>TRBJ1-1|16|TRBV28|-|TRBD1
TGTGCCAGCAGTTACCCTACCCGGGACAGGAACACTGAAGCTTTCTTT
CASSYPTRDRNTEAFF
>TRBJ2-5|17|TRBV4-2|-|TRBD2
TGTGCCAGCAGCCAAGTACTAGCGGGGTTAACCCAAGAGACCCAGTACTTC
CASSQVLAGLTQETQYF
>TRBJ1-1|14|TRBV10-2|-|-
TGCGCCAGCAGCGCAGAATCCCCAGTGGCTGAAGCTTTCTTT
CASSAESPVAEAFF
>TRBJ1-5|15|TRBV19|-|-
TGTGCCAGTAGAGGGGCGTTCATAGGTAATCAGCCCCAGCATTTT
CASRGAFIGNQPQHF
>TRBJ2-1|16|TRBV4-1|-|-
TGCGCCAGCAGCCAAGATCCACAGGGAGGGTACAATGAGCAGTTCTTC
CASSQDPQGGYNEQFF
>TRBJ1-5|12|TRBV21-1|-|-
TGTGCCAGCACCGGGAGCAATCAGCCCCAGCATTTT
CASTGSNQPQHF
>TRBJ2-3|19|TRBV9|-|TRBD2
TGTGCCAGCAGCAAGACCGGGACTAGCGGGGCCCCCGCCGGAGATACGCAGTATTTT
CASSKTGTSGAPAGDTQYF
>TRBJ1-1|13|TRBV6-5|once|-
TGTGCCAGCAAACCGACAGTGAACACTGAAGCTTTCTTT
CASKPTVNTEAFF
>TRBJ1-5|15|TRBV23-1|-|-
TGCGCCAGCAGTCCCCTCGGACAGACTAATCAGCCCCAGCATTTT
CASSPLGQTNQPQHF
>TRBJ2-7|14|TRBV4-2|-|-
TGTGCCAGCAGCCAGGGGACTCCTTCCTACGAGCAGTACTTC
CASSQGTPSYEQYF
>TRBJ2-5|17|TRBV15|-|TRBD1
TGTGCCACCAGCAGAGCTTCATTGGGACAGGGGAGGGAGACCCAGTACTTC
CATSRASLGQGRETQYF
>TRBJ2-1|14|TRBV30|-|-
TGTGCCTGGAGTGTGGCGGGCCCGTACAATGAGCAGTTCTTC
CAWSVAGPYNEQFF
>TRBJ1-6|16|TRBV5-6|-|TRBD1
TGTGCCAGCAGCTTGGAGAACAGGGGCTCGAATTCACCCCTCCACTTT
CASSLENRGSNSPLHF